Below, 8 T cell receptor beta chains from the same sample are listed, as sequenced in a study of T cells in Graves' hyperthyroidism and ophthalmopathy. The TCR beta CDR3 regions underwent amplification using RNA transcripts as the source. RT-PCR in the first round (using the HTBI primer set) targeted the TCR CDR3. Using its own MiXCR run on the multiplex PCR reads, TCRdb lists one record per CDR3 protein. There are under 350,000 distinct CDR3 sequences in the sample; about 14% occur only once, and about 8% lies in the top ten. Sequencing was done on a sample of blood. Receptors were obtained from a woman aged 25 to 39 with Graves' hyperthyroidism that later progressed to Graves' ophthalmopathy.

This clonotype was seen many times. V usage is TRBV6-2 or TRBV6-3 and J usage is TRBJ2-1; no clear D gene. The germline CDR1 and CDR2 sequences are MNHEY and SVGEGT. The ends were cut back, 0 bases at V and 4 bases at J, with 10 bases in the middle. The CDR3 is 15 residues long. The CDR3 DNA follows: TGTGCCAGCAGTTACTCGGCACCAGGATACAATGAGCAGTTCTTC. Its translation: CASSYSAPGYNEQFF.

This clonotype was recorded many times. V is TRBV27 and J is TRBJ2-1; maybe TRBD2 (5 bases). In germline, CDR1 is MNHEY, CDR2 SMNVEV (reference sequence). This CDR3 is built from 15 residues. The ends were cut back, 3 bases at V and 5 bases at J, with 14 bases in the middle. CDR3 in amino acids: CASSLIALGNNEQFF. Written as DNA, the CDR3 is TGTGCCAGCAGTTTGATAGCGTTGGGCAACAATGAGCAGTTCTTC.

This clonotype was counted ten times or more. The CDR3, as DNA: TGTGCCAGCAGCTTGGGACTAGCGGCCCCTAGGGAGACCCAGTACTTC. Translation: CASSLGLAAPRETQYF. The gene calls are TRBV7-9 and TRBJ2-5; TRBD2 matches 11 bases. V lost 3 bases to trimming and J lost 5 bases; unmatched junction nucleotides: 8. Per germline, CDR1 SEHNR and CDR2 FQNEAQ (reference sequence). This CDR3 region has 16 residues. The variable domain in full, completed from reference TRBV7-9 and TRBJ2-5, reads DTGVSQNPRHKITKRGQNVTFRCDPISEHNRLYWYRQTLGQGPEFLTYFQNEAQLEKSRLLSDRFSAERPKGSFSTLEIQRTEQGDSAMYLCASSLGLAAPRETQYFGPGTRLLVL.

CDR3 residues: CASSVLRGTHEKLFF. The CDR3 DNA sequence: TGTGCCAGCAGCGTCCTAAGGGGGACGCATGAAAAACTGTTTTTT. This chain connects TRBV11-2 to TRBJ1-4, with a weak D call TRBD1 (6 bases). From germline, CDR1 is SGHAT and CDR2 FQNNGV. The CDR3 covers 15 residues. V lost 5 bases and J lost 6, with 16 bases in between.

This clonotype was seen ten or more times. V and J are TRBV10-3 and TRBJ2-3, with TRBD2 matching 13 bases. The CDR3 extends over 16 amino acids. The germline gives CDR1 ENHRY, CDR2 SYGVKD. With V trimmed by 6 bases and J by 3 bases, 6 bases remained unmatched. In DNA, the CDR3 is TGTGCCATCAGCCCGACTAGCGGGAGGAATACAGATACGCAGTATTTT. The encoded protein is CAISPTSGRNTDTQYF.

A few counts support this clonotype. Since a much larger clone is just one base distant, this may be a read error. The chain employs TRBV12-5 and TRBJ1-1; D is uncertain. V was clipped by 7 bases and J by 4 bases, with 37 bases between them. There are 21 residues in the CDR3. Looked up from germline, CDR1 is LGHNT and CDR2 is FRNRAP. This CDR3 is CASVKGKVSHPNTRTLTEAFF. In DNA, the CDR3 is TGTGCTAGTGTTAAAGGAAAGGTAAGCCACCCCAACACCCGGACCCTCACTGAAGCTTTCTTT.

The table lists this clonotype with many counts. This sequence joins TRBV29-1 and TRBJ2-1; 10 bases match TRBD2. The V and J ends lost 2 bases and 1 base, in that order; junction bases with no gene match: 14. CDR3 size: 19 residues. CDR1 and CDR2 from the germline V gene are SQVTM and ANQGSEA. The CDR3 region is CSVETPRASGSRSYNEQFF. CDR3 nucleotides: TGCAGCGTTGAAACCCCCCGGGCTAGCGGGAGTCGGTCCTACAATGAGCAGTTCTTC.

This clonotype was seen a few times. The CDR3: CASSVDGSGQETQYF. The CDR3 coding sequence is TGTGCCAGCAGCGTAGACGGGAGCGGTCAAGAGACCCAGTACTTC. This chain connects TRBV9 to TRBJ2-5; possibly TRBD2 for D (6 bases). V lost 0 bases to trimming and J lost 2 bases, with 11 bases between them. The CDR3 is 15 amino acids. Germline V CDR1 and CDR2: SGDLS, YYNGEE.